This passage covers 27 T cell receptor beta chains from one sample sequenced in a study of T-cell memory formation after mild COVID-19. In TCRdb, the 5' RACE reads were re-called with MiXCR into one record per CDR3 protein. Found here are around 310,000 distinct CDR3 sequences, roughly 19% of them singletons; the top ten hold around 20%. The sample consisted of PBMCs or a T cell subset sorted from them (not recorded which). The receptor set was obtained from a man between 18 and 35 years old who had mild COVID-19 (a few samples of this study predate the infection). Cell type and time point are not known.

Here the CDR3 reads CATTQGQNSPLHF. CDR3 coding DNA: TGTGCCACCACCCAGGGGCAAAATTCACCCCTCCACTTT. This chain connects TRBV24-1 to TRBJ1-6, with D maybe TRBD1 (6 bases). The V and J ends lost 8 bases and 7 bases respectively, with 11 bases between them. Germline values: CDR1 KGHDR, CDR2 SFDVKD. CDR3 length equals 13 residues.

This sequence joins TRBV12-3 or TRBV12-4 and TRBJ2-1, with D possibly TRBD2 on 6 matching bases. The CDR3 consists of 13 residues. Trimming cost V 7 bases and J 7 bases, with 14 bases left between them. This CDR3 is CASTTGTANEQFF. DNA for the CDR3: TGTGCCAGCACCACCGGGACTGCTAATGAGCAGTTCTTC.

This clonotype has more than one count but fewer than ten. The chain has TRBV7-2 and TRBJ2-1, with D perhaps TRBD1 (5 bases). The V end lost 5 bases, the J end lost 9 bases, and 11 bases lay between the germline ends. Germline lookup yields CDR1 SGHTA and CDR2 FQGNSA. The CDR3 length is 12 residues. In DNA form, the CDR3 reads TGTGCCAGCAGCCTCAGGGTCGGTGAGCAGTTCTTC. Its translation is CASSLRVGEQFF.

This clonotype has at least ten counts. This chain links TRBV27 with TRBJ2-3; D possibly corresponds to TRBD2 (6 bases). V lost 4 bases, J lost 1 base, and 9 bases lay in between. There are 14 residues in the CDR3. Germline V gives CDR1 MNHEY, CDR2 SMNVEV (reference sequence). The CDR3 nucleotides are TGTGCCAGCAGTTGGGGCGGGGGCACAGATACGCAGTATTTT. Amino acids: CASSWGGGTDTQYF.

The rearrangement joins TRBV9 to TRBJ2-1; TRBD1 matches 9 bases. Germline lookup yields CDR1 SGDLS and CDR2 YYNGEE. Trimming cost V 4 bases and J 3 bases; bases outside gene matches: 8. The length of the CDR3 is 16 residues. This CDR3 is CASSPHKDRGYNEQFF. For the CDR3, the DNA is TGTGCCAGCAGCCCTCATAAGGACAGGGGCTACAATGAGCAGTTCTTC.

This clonotype occurred a few times. This chain joins TRBV28 and TRBJ2-7; tentatively, D is TRBD1 or TRBD2 (5 bases each). The CDR3 runs 12 residues. V lost 3 bases and J 9 bases, leaving 12 bases between the germline ends. CDR1 MDHEN and CDR2 SYDVKM come from the germline V gene. CDR3 residues: CASSFKGSGQYV. CDR3 DNA: TGTGCCAGCAGTTTCAAGGGGAGTGGGCAGTACGTC.

This chain joins TRBV4-3 and TRBJ2-2, with TRBD1 matching over 7 bases. This CDR3 contains 13 residues. J gave up 7 bases and V 4 bases, and 3 bases lay outside the gene matches. The germline CDR1 and CDR2 sequences are LGHNA and YSLEER. CDR3 residues: CASSLYRGGELFF. CDR3 nucleotides: TGCGCCAGCAGCCTTTACAGGGGCGGGGAGCTGTTTTTT.

This clonotype was recorded a few times. The V gene is TRBV7-3, the J gene TRBJ2-2, with D unresolved. Trimming removed 5 bases at V and 6 bases at J, with 13 bases between. CDR3 length: 14 amino acids. Germline V gene data show CDR1 as SGHTA and CDR2 as FQGTGA. Written as DNA, the CDR3 is TGTGCCAGCAGCCCACAAACCTCCGCCGGGGAGCTGTTTTTT. The encoded protein is CASSPQTSAGELFF. Full variable domain (missing parts from reference TRBV7-3 and TRBJ2-2): GAGVSQTPSNKVTEKGKYVELRCDPISGHTALYWYRQSLGQGPEFLIYFQGTGAADDSGLPNDRFFAVRPEGSVSTLKIQRTERGDSAVYLCASSPQTSAGELFFGEGSRLTVL.

This clonotype was counted between two and nine times. This chain joins TRBV29-1 and TRBJ2-7, with 10 bases identical to TRBD1. V lost 7 bases, J lost 7 bases, and 7 bases stayed unmatched. The germline gives CDR1 SQVTM, CDR2 ANQGSEA. This CDR3 is 12 amino acids long. This CDR3 reads CSASTGGYEQYF. CDR3 in DNA: TGCAGCGCTTCGACAGGGGGCTATGAGCAGTACTTC.

This clonotype turned up a few times. This CDR3 reads CASSSSDSYNEKLFF. The CDR3 DNA reads TGTGCCAGCAGCTCCTCGGACAGCTATAATGAAAAACTGTTTTTT. The chain couples TRBV7-9 to TRBJ1-4; maybe TRBD1 (6 bases). The CDR3 length is 15 residues. The V gene lost 4 bases and the J gene lost 4 bases, with 13 bases spanning the gap. From germline, CDR1 is SEHNR and CDR2 FQNEAQ (reference sequence). The whole variable domain, filled in from reference TRBV7-9 and TRBJ1-4, reads DTGVSQNPRHKITKRGQNVTFRCDPISEHNRLYWYRQTLGQGPEFLTYFQNEAQLEKSRLLSDRFSAERPKGSFSTLEIQRTEQGDSAMYLCASSSSDSYNEKLFFGSGTQLSVL.

A few counts support this clonotype. The V gene is TRBV5-1, the J gene TRBJ2-7, with 9 bases identical to TRBD1. From germline, CDR1 is SGHRS and CDR2 YFSETQ. V lost 3 bases and J lost 0; bases outside the gene matches: 10. This CDR3 is built from 17 residues. CDR3 protein: CASSSMGTGITSYEQYF. In DNA form, the CDR3 reads TGCGCCAGCAGCTCCATGGGGACAGGGATCACCTCCTACGAGCAGTACTTC.

J is TRBJ1-3 and V is TRBV9; unclear D gene. Germline V lookup: CDR1 SGDLS, CDR2 YYNGEE. Trimming shortened V by 3 bases and J by 2 bases, and 9 bases separated the two germline ends. The CDR3 is 14 amino acids. The DNA of the CDR3 is TGTGCCAGCAGCGCCAGTCTCCCTGGAAACACCATATATTTT. Its translation is CASSASLPGNTIYF.

This rearrangement joins TRBV3-1 to TRBJ2-5; no definite D call. TRBJ2-7 explains the end of the DNA better; the J call may be wrong. The CDR3 sequence is 13 residues long. Germline lookup yields CDR1 LGHDT and CDR2 YNNKEL (reference sequence). The CDR3 DNA is TGTGCCAGCAGCCAAGGGGCCCACGGCGAGCAGTACTTC. This encodes CASSQGAHGEQYF.

The chain carries TRBV4-2 and TRBJ1-5, with TRBD1 as a possible D gene (6 bases). Germline CDR1 and CDR2: LGHNA and YNFKEQ. V lost 2 bases and J 6 bases, leaving 14 bases between the germline ends. The CDR3 is 15 amino acids. CDR3 residues: CASSQRDTPSQPQHF. The CDR3 region has the DNA TGTGCCAGCAGCCAACGGGACACCCCAAGTCAGCCCCAGCATTTT.

This clonotype was found a few times. The chain's CDR3 is CASSFGTGVRNQPQHF. In DNA, the CDR3 is TGTGCCAGCAGCTTTGGGACAGGGGTTAGGAATCAGCCCCAGCATTTT. The chain couples TRBV7-9 to TRBJ1-5; TRBD1 aligns across 10 bases. Germline V lookup: CDR1 SEHNR, CDR2 FQNEAQ (reference sequence). The CDR3 runs 16 residues. J lost 4 bases, V lost 3 bases, and 6 bases had no gene match.

This clonotype has more than one count but fewer than ten. This chain joins TRBV10-1 and TRBJ1-1; D gene unclear. The CDR3 loop spans 14 amino acids. Trimming removed 0 bases at V and 2 bases at J, with 7 bases between. CDR1 WNHNN and CDR2 SYGVQD come from the germline V gene (reference sequence). CDR3 nucleotides: TGCGCCAGCAGTGAGTCTGGCGGAAACACTGAAGCTTTCTTT. It codes for CASSESGGNTEAFF.

The rearrangement uses TRBV6-6 and TRBJ1-3, with D hard to call. CDR3 length: 14 residues. Germline values: CDR1 MNHNY, CDR2 SVGAGI (reference sequence). V lost 2 bases and J 4 bases, leaving 9 bases between the germline ends. The CDR3 region is CASSYERRGNTIYF. The CDR3 DNA reads as TGTGCCAGCAGTTACGAAAGAAGGGGAAACACCATATATTTT.

This chain links TRBV10-2 with TRBJ2-7; possible D gene TRBD1, 5 bases. The CDR3 sequence is 11 residues long. Germline V lookup: CDR1 WSHSY, CDR2 SAAADI. V lost 4 bases and J 9 bases, leaving 10 bases between the germline ends. DNA for the CDR3: TGCGCCAGCAGTGGTCAGGGTGTGCAGTACGTC. As protein: CASSGQGVQYV.

This chain uses TRBV4-1 with TRBJ1-1; tentative D call: TRBD1 (5 bases). This CDR3 contains 13 residues. Germline V gene sequence: CDR1 MGHRA, CDR2 YSYEKL. Trimming removed 1 base at V and 7 bases at J, with 10 bases between. CDR3 residues: CASSQGRGVEAFF. CDR3 sequence (DNA): TGCGCCAGCAGCCAAGGGAGGGGAGTTGAAGCTTTCTTT.

This chain links TRBV12-3 or TRBV12-4 with TRBJ1-2; D may be TRBD1 (5 bases). This CDR3 spans 14 amino acids. V was pared by 6 bases and J by 4 bases, with 15 bases between. CDR3 residues: CASSVGQSLYGYTF. CDR3 sequence (DNA): TGTGCCAGCAGCGTGGGGCAGTCACTCTATGGCTACACCTTC.

The table lists this clonotype with a few counts. The V gene is TRBV7-9, the J gene TRBJ1-1; 7 bases map to TRBD1. The CDR3 covers 15 residues. Germline-derived CDR1 and CDR2 are SEHNR and FQNEAQ (reference sequence). V lost 5 bases, J lost 4 bases, and 10 bases stayed unmatched. CDR3 nucleotide sequence: TGTGCCAGCAGCCAATCGACAGGGCCGGGCACTGAAGCTTTCTTT. Amino acids: CASSQSTGPGTEAFF.

V usage is TRBV20-1 and J usage is TRBJ1-5; D ambiguous. Germline CDR1 is DFQATT and CDR2 is SNEGSKA (reference sequence). Trimming shortened V by 4 bases and J by 5 bases, and 21 bases separated the two germline ends. The CDR3 covers 16 residues. CDR3 DNA sequence: TGCAGTGCTATCAGCCCCGGGTCCAAAGATTATCAGCCCCAGCATTTT. Translating gives CSAISPGSKDYQPQHF.

This clonotype was detected a few times. V is TRBV20-1 and J is TRBJ2-3; the match to TRBD2 covers 8 bases. After removal of 6 bases from V and 0 bases from J, the junction contained 2 bases not matched to a gene. The CDR3 contains 13 residues. CDR1 DFQATT and CDR2 SNEGSKA come from the germline V gene (reference sequence). CDR3 coding DNA: TGCAGTGCCGCGGGGGGTAGCACAGATACGCAGTATTTT. As protein: CSAAGGSTDTQYF.

In DNA form, the CDR3 reads TGTGCCAGCAGCTGGGGACTAGGTGCCCAGTACGTC. It codes for CASSWGLGAQYV. The chain carries TRBV7-9 and TRBJ2-7, with 8 bases aligning to TRBD2. V shed 4 bases and J 10 bases; nucleotides not matched to a gene: 6. Germline-derived CDR1 and CDR2 are SEHNR and FQNEAQ (reference sequence). This CDR3 spans 12 amino acids.

Ten or more counts support this clonotype. V usage is TRBV12-3 or TRBV12-4 and J usage is TRBJ1-5; the D is unclear. V was trimmed by 0 bases and J by 4 bases, leaving 4 bases between them. The CDR3 has 13 amino acids. The DNA for the CDR3 is TGTGCCAGCAGTTTAGCAGAGAATCAGCCCCAGCATTTT. Encoded protein: CASSLAENQPQHF.

This clonotype occurred a few times. Here the CDR3 reads CASSSIRVDTQYF. The CDR3 DNA follows: TGTGCCAGCAGTAGTATCCGCGTGGATACGCAGTATTTT. The V gene is TRBV2, the J gene TRBJ2-3; D is undetermined. V lost 5 bases to trimming and J lost 6 bases, with 12 bases between them. This CDR3 region has 13 residues. Germline-derived CDR1 and CDR2 are SNHLY and FYNNEI.

This clonotype has just a few counts. The J gene is TRBJ2-1, the V gene TRBV3-1; no reliable D call. The V gene's germline CDR1 is LGHDT and CDR2 YNNKEL (reference sequence). Trimming left V 4 bases short and J 5 bases short, with 12 bases between. This CDR3 spans 14 amino acids. The CDR3 coding sequence is TGTGCCAGCAGCCCCCCCGGACGGGACAATGAGCAGTTCTTC. It codes for CASSPPGRDNEQFF.